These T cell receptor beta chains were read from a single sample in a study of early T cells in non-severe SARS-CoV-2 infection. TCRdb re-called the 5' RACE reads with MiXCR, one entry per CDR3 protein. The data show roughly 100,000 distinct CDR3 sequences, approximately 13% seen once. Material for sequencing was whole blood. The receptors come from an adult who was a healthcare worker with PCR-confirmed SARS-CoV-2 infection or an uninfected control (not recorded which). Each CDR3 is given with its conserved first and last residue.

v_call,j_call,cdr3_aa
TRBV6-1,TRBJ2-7,CASIHTSSYEQYF
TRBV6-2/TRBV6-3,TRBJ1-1,CASSSPGTPLNTEAFF
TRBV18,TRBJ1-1,CASSGTTHTEAFF
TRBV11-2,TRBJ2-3,CASSLRLGTDTQYF
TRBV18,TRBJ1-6,CASAPPSYSPLHF
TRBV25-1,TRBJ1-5,CASSERTGAQPQHF
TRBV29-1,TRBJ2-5,CSVGQIQETQYF
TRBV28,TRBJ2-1,CASSLTFPTPSSYNEQFF
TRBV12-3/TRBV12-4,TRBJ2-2,CASSRRTGGWSGELFF
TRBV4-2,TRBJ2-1,CASSQDLAGGYDEQFF
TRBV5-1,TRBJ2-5,CASSLTGLETQYF
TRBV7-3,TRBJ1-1,CASSLRWGTEAFF
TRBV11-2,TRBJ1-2,CASSSVRGTGHGYTF
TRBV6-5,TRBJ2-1,CASSQTGGAYNEQFF
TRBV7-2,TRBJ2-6,CASSFGAGANVLTF
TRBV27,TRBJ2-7,CASSIPSGTGRGDQYF
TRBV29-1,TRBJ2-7,CSVGANSYEQYF
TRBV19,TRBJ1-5,CASRGQGISQPQHF
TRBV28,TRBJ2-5,CASSHPWETQYF
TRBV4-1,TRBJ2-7,CASSQDWDGTYEQYF
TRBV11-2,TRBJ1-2,CASSPYREGGYTF
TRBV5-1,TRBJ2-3,CASSLEQGGGQTDTQYF
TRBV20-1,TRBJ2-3,CSASIADSGTDTQYF
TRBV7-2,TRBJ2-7,CASSYTQGYEQYF
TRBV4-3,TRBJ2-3,CASSQTIGGLVSTDTQYF
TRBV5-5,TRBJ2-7,CASSMIPFGSYEQYF
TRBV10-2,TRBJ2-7,CAIGQASSYEQYF
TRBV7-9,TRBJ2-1,CASSLEGIGGEQFF
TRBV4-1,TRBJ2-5,CASSQVVWETQYF
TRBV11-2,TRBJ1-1,CASSLSGGTEAFF
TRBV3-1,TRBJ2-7,CASSQGAERPYEQYF
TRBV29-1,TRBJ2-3,CSVVMLTAKQHTDTQYF
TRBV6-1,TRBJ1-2,CASRVLNYGYTF
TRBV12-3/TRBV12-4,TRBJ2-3,CASSLGRGAQYF
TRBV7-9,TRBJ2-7,CASSYDRGRFYEQYF
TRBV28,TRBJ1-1,CASSLIRLKGMNTEAFF
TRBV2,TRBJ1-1,CARNLIATGDEREAFF
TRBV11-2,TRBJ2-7,CASSYNRGGSYEQYF
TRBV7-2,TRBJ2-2,CASSTGLVTGELFF
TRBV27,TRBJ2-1,CASSIGGLREFF
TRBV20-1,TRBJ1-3,CSAPWAGSSGNTIYF
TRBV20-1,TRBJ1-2,CSARGLRGDYGYTF
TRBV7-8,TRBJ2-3,CASSNNPGTEVTDTQYF
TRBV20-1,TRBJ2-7,CSIWGGLEQYF
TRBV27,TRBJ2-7,CASSLGLVSRGGYDEQYF
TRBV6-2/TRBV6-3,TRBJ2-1,CASSWTSERSLSEQFF
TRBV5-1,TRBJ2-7,CASSLSQAGNVPYEQYF
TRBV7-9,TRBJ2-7,CASSSPSESYEQYF
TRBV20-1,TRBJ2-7,CSASFRDEQYF